This TCR beta chain was found in a study of control samples from healthy donors and cancer patients. TCRdb's copy holds only in-frame clones and misses some; the assay was immunoSEQ multiplex PCR. The profile covers 54,000 or so clones, with 95% appearing a single time and less than 2.5% taken by the ten largest. Germline loops: CDR1 DFQATT, CDR2 SNEGSKA (reference sequence). V was trimmed by 3 bases and J by 4 bases, leaving 15 bases between them. The CDR3 sequence is 14 residues long. The sample consisted of blood. The chain is built from TRBV20-1 and TRBJ1-1; possibly TRBD1 for D (5 bases). This sequence was found in a man aged 25 to 40 in good health. CDR3 residues: CSASRAGRGTEAFF. The CDR3, as DNA: TGCAGTGCTAGTAGAGCCGGGAGGGGCACTGAAGCTTTCTTT.